Listed below are T cell receptor beta chains from one sample, sequenced in a study of blood T cell repertoires in COVID-19. TCRdb's table, derived via immunoSEQ multiplex PCR, lists solely in-frame clones and lacks some. The table includes a few hundred thousand clones, over 75% detected once. The material sequenced was peripheral blood. These receptors were collected from a woman aged 50 to 60 with active or convalescent COVID-19. Both conserved end residues are part of each CDR3. The order of the fields is D gene, V gene, clone size, J gene, CDR3 protein, CDR3 DNA. The D gene is left open where the match is weak. Clone size is shown for a subset of rows, as once, few, many or a class of expanded clone.

D: TRBD2; V: TRBV6-5; size: .; J: TRBJ2-7; CDR3: CASSSTTSGPYEQYF; DNA: TGTGCCAGCAGTTCAACGACTAGCGGCCCCTACGAGCAGTACTTC
D: .; V: TRBV5-1; size: .; J: TRBJ2-5; CDR3: CASSLGQGSQGGETQYF; DNA: TGCGCCAGCAGCTTGGGGCAGGGGTCTCAAGGCGGGGAGACCCAGTACTTC
D: .; V: TRBV6-6; size: .; J: TRBJ2-3; CDR3: CASSVTSTDTQYF; DNA: TGTGCCAGCAGTGTTACAAGCACAGATACGCAGTATTTT
D: .; V: TRBV28; size: .; J: TRBJ1-2; CDR3: CASSLTDGGYGYTF; DNA: TGTGCCAGCAGCCTTACGGACGGGGGCTATGGCTACACCTTC
D: .; V: TRBV14; size: .; J: TRBJ1-2; CDR3: CASSQSRYGYTF; DNA: TGTGCCAGCAGCCAATCTAGGTATGGCTACACCTTC
D: .; V: TRBV10-1; size: .; J: TRBJ2-7; CDR3: CASSDASEGSSYEQYF; DNA: TGCGCCAGCAGTGATGCTAGCGAAGGGAGCTCCTACGAGCAGTACTTC
D: TRBD1; V: TRBV4-3; size: .; J: TRBJ1-4; CDR3: CASSQTRTGLNEKLFF; DNA: TGCGCCAGCAGCCAGACCCGGACAGGCCTTAATGAAAAACTGTTTTTT
D: TRBD2; V: TRBV28; size: .; J: TRBJ2-7; CDR3: CASHRSSGSMNEQYF; DNA: TGTGCCAGCCATCGCTCTAGCGGGAGTATGAACGAGCAGTACTTC
D: TRBD1; V: TRBV11-3; size: .; J: TRBJ2-3; CDR3: CASSTDRGQGTDTQYF; DNA: TGTGCCAGCAGCACCGACAGGGGCCAGGGCACAGATACGCAGTATTTT
D: TRBD1; V: TRBV18; size: .; J: TRBJ2-7; CDR3: CASSRDRDYEQYF; DNA: TGTGCCAGCTCCCGGGACAGGGACTACGAGCAGTACTTC
D: .; V: TRBV4-1; size: .; J: TRBJ1-3; CDR3: CASSQGWPPGNTIYF; DNA: TGCGCCAGCAGCCAAGGGTGGCCACCGGGAAACACCATATATTTT
D: .; V: TRBV5-1; size: .; J: TRBJ2-7; CDR3: CASSPLNSQFYEQYF; DNA: TGCGCCAGCAGCCCCTTGAACAGTCAATTCTACGAGCAGTACTTC
D: .; V: TRBV4-3; size: once; J: TRBJ2-1; CDR3: CASSQDSSGISYNEQFF; DNA: TGCGCCAGCAGCCAAGATTCATCGGGGATCTCCTACAATGAGCAGTTCTTC
D: .; V: TRBV18; size: once; J: TRBJ2-3; CDR3: CASSPSGDTQYF; DNA: TGTGCCAGCTCACCCTCGGGAGATACGCAGTATTTT
D: .; V: TRBV9; size: .; J: TRBJ2-1; CDR3: CASSVVGGPYNEQFF; DNA: TGTGCCAGCAGCGTAGTCGGGGGGCCCTACAATGAGCAGTTCTTC
D: .; V: TRBV21-1; size: .; J: TRBJ2-2; CDR3: CASSTRDGGTGELFF; DNA: TGTGCCAGCAGCACAAGGGACGGGGGGACCGGGGAGCTGTTTTTT
D: .; V: TRBV6-2/TRBV6-3; size: few; J: TRBJ2-1; CDR3: CASSALVIYSANEQFF; DNA: TGTGCCAGCAGCGCGCTGGTAATTTATAGTGCGAATGAGCAGTTCTTC
D: TRBD1; V: TRBV18; size: .; J: TRBJ1-6; CDR3: CASSGTALYNSPLHF; DNA: TGTGCCAGCTCAGGGACAGCCCTCTATAATTCACCCCTCCACTTT
D: .; V: TRBV7-2; size: .; J: TRBJ1-3; CDR3: CASSLVAALSGNTIYF; DNA: TGTGCCAGCAGCTTAGTAGCGGCTCTCTCTGGAAACACCATATATTTT
D: .; V: TRBV10-3; size: .; J: TRBJ2-3; CDR3: CAISDLGFSPRGDTQYF; DNA: TGTGCCATCAGTGACCTGGGGTTCTCACCCAGGGGAGATACGCAGTATTTT
D: .; V: TRBV3-1/TRBV3-2; size: .; J: TRBJ2-3; CDR3: CASSPLRGPRLTDTQYF; DNA: TGTGCCAGCAGCCCCCTCAGGGGCCCAAGGCTCACAGATACGCAGTATTTT
D: .; V: TRBV5-3; size: .; J: TRBJ1-2; CDR3: CARSLEGGLYYGYTF; DNA: TGTGCCAGAAGCTTGGAGGGAGGCCTTTACTATGGCTACACCTTC
D: TRBD1; V: TRBV7-2; size: .; J: TRBJ2-7; CDR3: CASSLVQGAYEQYF; DNA: TGTGCCAGCAGCTTAGTACAGGGGGCTTACGAGCAGTACTTC
D: TRBD1; V: TRBV18; size: .; J: TRBJ1-2; CDR3: CASSPGTDNYGYTF; DNA: TGTGCCAGCTCACCCGGGACAGACAACTATGGCTACACCTTC
D: .; V: TRBV7-9; size: .; J: TRBJ2-7; CDR3: CATSRGSSYEQYF; DNA: TGTGCCACCTCTCGGGGGTCTTCCTACGAGCAGTACTTC
D: TRBD1; V: TRBV29-1; size: .; J: TRBJ2-3; CDR3: CSGFTGVDTQYF; DNA: TGCAGCGGGTTTACAGGGGTAGATACGCAGTATTTT
D: TRBD1; V: TRBV7-2; size: .; J: TRBJ2-5; CDR3: CASSLAGGVKTQYF; DNA: TGTGCCAGCAGCTTAGCAGGGGGCGTGAAGACCCAGTACTTC
D: .; V: TRBV11-2; size: .; J: TRBJ2-3; CDR3: CASSSRLQGGGTDTQYF; DNA: TGTGCCAGCAGCTCCCGCCTACAGGGTGGTGGGACAGATACGCAGTATTTT
D: TRBD1; V: TRBV5-1; size: .; J: TRBJ1-1; CDR3: CASSPGGTGDTEAFF; DNA: TGCGCCAGCAGCCCGGGAGGGACAGGGGACACTGAAGCTTTCTTT
D: .; V: TRBV6-2/TRBV6-3; size: .; J: TRBJ2-2; CDR3: CASSYAVTGLGNTGELFF; DNA: TGTGCCAGCAGTTACGCCGTAACAGGGCTGGGGAACACCGGGGAGCTGTTTTTT
D: TRBD2; V: TRBV6-5; size: .; J: TRBJ2-7; CDR3: CASSRTSGYEQYF; DNA: TGTGCCAGCAGTCGGACTAGCGGATACGAGCAGTACTTC
D: .; V: TRBV27; size: .; J: TRBJ1-1; CDR3: CASSGLPGDEAFF; DNA: TGTGCCAGCAGCGGACTCCCCGGGGATGAAGCTTTCTTT
D: TRBD1; V: TRBV6-5; size: .; J: TRBJ1-1; CDR3: CASNRQGAAEAFF; DNA: TGTGCCAGCAACCGACAGGGGGCCGCTGAAGCTTTCTTT
D: TRBD1; V: TRBV13; size: .; J: TRBJ1-1; CDR3: CASSFGTVEAFF; DNA: TGTGCCAGCAGCTTCGGGACAGTTGAAGCTTTCTTT
D: .; V: TRBV11-2; size: .; J: TRBJ1-2; CDR3: CASSKGLTNYGYTF; DNA: TGTGCCAGCAGCAAGGGACTTACCAACTATGGCTACACCTTC
D: .; V: TRBV28; size: .; J: TRBJ2-6; CDR3: CASSPRTGIPGANVLTF; DNA: TGTGCCAGCAGTCCAAGGACGGGGATTCCTGGGGCCAACGTCCTGACTTTC
D: .; V: TRBV4-1; size: .; J: TRBJ1-4; CDR3: CASSQDRGNNEKLFF; DNA: TGCGCCAGCAGCCAAGATCGGGGAAACAATGAAAAACTGTTTTTT
D: .; V: TRBV6-5; size: .; J: TRBJ2-5; CDR3: CASSWLTRGETQYF; DNA: TGTGCCAGCAGCTGGTTGACCCGGGGAGAGACCCAGTACTTC
D: .; V: TRBV18; size: .; J: TRBJ1-1; CDR3: CASSQGQQNTEAFF; DNA: TGTGCCAGCTCACAGGGGCAGCAGAACACTGAAGCTTTCTTT
D: .; V: TRBV29-1; size: .; J: TRBJ1-2; CDR3: CSVANRVDGYTF; DNA: TGCAGCGTTGCTAACAGGGTTGATGGCTACACCTTC
D: TRBD2; V: TRBV4-3; size: .; J: TRBJ2-7; CDR3: CASSQDPPAGDRAYEQYF; DNA: TGCGCCAGCAGCCAAGATCCCCCGGCGGGGGACCGCGCCTACGAGCAGTACTTC
D: .; V: TRBV12-3/TRBV12-4; size: .; J: TRBJ1-1; CDR3: CASSLFGGTEAFF; DNA: TGTGCCAGCAGTTTATTCGGGGGTACTGAAGCTTTCTTT